This T cell receptor (beta chain) is from a study of T cells after yellow fever vaccination. The sample holds a few counts of this clonotype. Each CDR3 protein is one row after TCRdb ran MiXCR on the 5' RACE reads. The sample has 550,000 or so distinct CDR3 sequences; 15% to 20% are singletons. The V gene lost 4 bases and the J gene lost 6 bases, with 16 bases spanning the gap. The CDR3 loop spans 15 amino acids. Germline V gene data show CDR1 as MNHEY and CDR2 as SVGAGI. The receptor was derived from a man aged 25-45 years who received the YFV17D yellow fever vaccine. Sequencing used PBMCs, obtained 15 days after the yellow fever booster vaccination. This rearrangement joins TRBV6-5 to TRBJ1-5, with a weak D call TRBD1 (6 bases). CDR3 sequence (DNA): TGTGCCAGCAGTTGGGAGACAGGTTGGAGTCAGCCCCAGCATTTT. Encoded protein: CASSWETGWSQPQHF.